This is a list of T cell receptor beta chains from one sample in a study of naive and memory T cell subsets. TCRdb analysed the 5' RACE reads with MiXCR anew, one entry per CDR3 protein. Of tens of thousands of distinct CDR3 sequences in the sample, under 10% are singletons; the top ten hold roughly a fifth. These receptor sequences come from a female donor in good health. The CDR3 runs from the conserved cysteine through the conserved F or W. Fields, in order: CDR3 protein, D gene, V gene. D genes are given only for firm matches.

CASSSQPGQNTEAFF	NA	TRBV11-2
CASIRASGGQETQYF	TRBD2	TRBV28
CASDRDSPGNEQFF	TRBD1	TRBV12-3/TRBV12-4
CASSDRPGVNTEAFF	NA	TRBV10-1
CASSPTAGEQFF	NA	TRBV5-1
CASSFSPPGQGGLYGYTF	TRBD1	TRBV28
CASSIGRGLANYNEQFF	TRBD2	TRBV19
CASSKDQGATYEQYF	NA	TRBV19
CASSFDRDSPLHF	TRBD1	TRBV7-2
CASSPEPGQGAHEQYF	TRBD1	TRBV5-6
CSVDETQYF	NA	TRBV29-1
CASSLAGTGRLAFF	TRBD1	TRBV5-5
CASSPPIQGSGNTIYF	NA	TRBV18
CSATNSREGYYGYTF	NA	TRBV20-1
CSARGDRDYNEQFF	TRBD1	TRBV20-1
CASSYSKSGGHTEAFF	NA	TRBV6-8
CASSLSPNTQFF	NA	TRBV7-6
CASRPRGTDEQYF	NA	TRBV28
CSVRAGPSYEQYF	NA	TRBV29-1
CASSEQGDGSRGPQHF	TRBD1	TRBV2
CASSSGTSGSYYEQYF	TRBD2	TRBV6-2/TRBV6-3
CSVEQLLNTEAFF	NA	TRBV29-1
CASQDTEAFF	NA	TRBV28
CSVEGEETSGFTDTQYF	TRBD2	TRBV29-1
CASSHAGTSGSYEQYF	TRBD2	TRBV6-2/TRBV6-3
CASSFGGILNEQYF	TRBD2	TRBV12-3/TRBV12-4
CASSDGPGNTEAFF	NA	TRBV9
CSVVGGGASTDTQYF	NA	TRBV29-1
CSVEDRASYEQYF	TRBD1	TRBV29-1
CASSLGDYNEQFF	NA	TRBV5-1
CASSNPYGPSGTEQFF	TRBD2	TRBV5-1
CSASSGKTYEQYF	TRBD2	TRBV20-1
CASSFGSAGGETQYF	TRBD2	TRBV12-3/TRBV12-4
CASSTKRGTTEAFF	NA	TRBV28
CASSSGITDTQYF	NA	TRBV7-9
CASSIDTGTFNEQFF	NA	TRBV19
CASKGTASPSGANVLTF	NA	TRBV21-1
CASSLALTGTTPSYEQYF	NA	TRBV27
CASSFHGGYEQYF	NA	TRBV12-3/TRBV12-4
CASSRIRGGPTPEQFF	NA	TRBV12-3/TRBV12-4
CASSRNRGAGANVLTF	TRBD1	TRBV7-9
CASSFGQIYQPQHF	NA	TRBV28
CSATGGLAGLQETQYF	TRBD2	TRBV20-1
CASSVDKTSGRGTDTQYF	TRBD2	TRBV9
CASSFFGLAGPPSYNEQFF	NA	TRBV12-1